Only a few counts were recorded for the clone carrying this T cell receptor beta chain. Its antigen is still unknown. CDR1 is LNHNV, CDR2 YYDKDF, per germline (reference sequence). Losses at the gene ends were 2 bases for V and 3 bases for J; bases not matched to a gene: 5. The CDR3 length is 15 residues. This sample is drawn from a study of CD8 T cells in ankylosing spondylitis. TCRdb processed the 5' RACE reads anew with MiXCR; each CDR3 protein has one entry. Seen here are more than 650,000 distinct CDR3 sequences, approximately 12% observed once, and the top ten hold 0.51%. General observations from the study: The study identified a TCR beta motif of under 10 highly homologous variants that appeared characteristic of ankylosing spondylitis blood. Reportedly, significant enrichment of disease-linked clones occurred in matched ankylosing spondylitis synovial fluid.

The TCR sequence derives from a male donor with ankylosing spondylitis. Sequencing was performed on blood, either unsorted or a sorted T cell fraction (not recorded which). This chain uses TRBV15 with TRBJ1-1; 8 bases map to TRBD1. In nucleotides, the CDR3 is TGTGCCACCAGCAGATCCACAGGGGGAGACACTGAAGCTTTCTTT. It specifies CATSRSTGGDTEAFF. Looking up the rest from reference TRBV15 and TRBJ1-1 gives the full variable domain: DAMVIQNPRYQVTQFGKPVTLSCSQTLNHNVMYWYQQKSSQAPKLLFHYYDKDFNNEADTPDNFQSRRPNTSFCFLDIRSPGLGDTAMYLCATSRSTGGDTEAFFGQGTRLTVV.